In this sample, the clone carrying this T cell receptor (beta chain) turned up once. Its specificity is unknown. This sample is drawn from a study of vaccination effects on CD4 cells after COVID-19. Under the ViraFEST assay, PBMC were stimulated with viral peptide pools so that antigen-specific CD4+ T cells expanded. Sequencing was performed afterwards. Isolating CD4+ T cells followed about 11 days of culture. The study found no prior SARS-CoV-2 infection in the vaccine recipients, who tested negative for nucleocapsid antibodies. The table came from immunoSEQ multiplex PCR; TCRdb's copy has only in-frame clones and leaves some out. The data contain 65,000 or so clones, 76% of them singletons. The germline V gene encodes CDR1 MDHEN and CDR2 SYDVKM. Germline trimming cut 3 bases from V and 1 base from J; bases unmatched to any gene: 12. The CDR3 is 18 amino acids.

The sequencing here drew on CD4+ T cells from PBMCs cultured with HCoV-NL63 spike peptides, taken before COVID-19 vaccination. The chain couples TRBV28 to TRBJ1-1; 9 positions agree with TRBD1. This TCR was sampled from a human donor who received a COVID-19 vaccine. CDR3 region: CASSFVDRGKPRNTEAFF. Here the CDR3 DNA reads TGTGCCAGCAGTTTCGTGGACAGGGGCAAGCCACGGAACACTGAAGCTTTCTTT.